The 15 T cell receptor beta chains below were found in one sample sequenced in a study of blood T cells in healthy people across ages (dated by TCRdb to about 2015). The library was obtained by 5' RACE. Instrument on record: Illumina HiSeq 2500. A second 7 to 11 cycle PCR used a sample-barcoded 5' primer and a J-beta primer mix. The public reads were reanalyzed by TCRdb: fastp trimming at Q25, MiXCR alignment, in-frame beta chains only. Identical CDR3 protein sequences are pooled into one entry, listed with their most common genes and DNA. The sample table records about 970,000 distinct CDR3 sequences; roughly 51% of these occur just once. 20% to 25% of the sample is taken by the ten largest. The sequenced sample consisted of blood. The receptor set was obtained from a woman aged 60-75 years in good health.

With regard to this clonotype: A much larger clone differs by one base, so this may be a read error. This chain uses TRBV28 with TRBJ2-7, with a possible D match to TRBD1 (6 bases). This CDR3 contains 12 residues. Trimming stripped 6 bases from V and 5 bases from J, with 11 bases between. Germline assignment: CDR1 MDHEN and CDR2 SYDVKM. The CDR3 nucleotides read TGTGCCAGCAGCCGGGACACCGACGAGCAGTACTTC. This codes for CASSRDTDEQYF.

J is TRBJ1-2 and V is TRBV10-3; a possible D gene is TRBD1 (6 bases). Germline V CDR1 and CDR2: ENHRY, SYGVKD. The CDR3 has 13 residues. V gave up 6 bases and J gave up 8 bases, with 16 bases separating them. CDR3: CAIRNDRPQGYTF. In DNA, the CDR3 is TGTGCCATCAGAAATGACAGGCCGCAGGGCTACACCTTC.

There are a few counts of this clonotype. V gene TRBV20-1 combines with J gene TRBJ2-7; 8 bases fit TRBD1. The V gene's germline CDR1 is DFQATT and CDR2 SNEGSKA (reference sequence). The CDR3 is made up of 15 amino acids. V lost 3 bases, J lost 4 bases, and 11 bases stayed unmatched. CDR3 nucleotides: TGCAGTGCTAGTGAGGGGAGGACAGGGAATTACGAGCAGTACTTC. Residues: CSASEGRTGNYEQYF.

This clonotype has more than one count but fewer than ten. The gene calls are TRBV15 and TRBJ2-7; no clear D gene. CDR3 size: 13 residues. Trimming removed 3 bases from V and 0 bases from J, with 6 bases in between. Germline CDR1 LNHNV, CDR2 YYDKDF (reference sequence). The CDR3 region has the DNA TGTGCCACCAGCAGGGACGACTCCTACGAGCAGTACTTC. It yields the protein CATSRDDSYEQYF.

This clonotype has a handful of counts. The CDR3 DNA sequence: TGTGCCAGCAGCTTGGGACTAGTCGGCCAAGAGACCCAGTACTTC. Translation: CASSLGLVGQETQYF. The J gene is TRBJ2-5, the V gene TRBV5-6; TRBD2 is a possible D gene (6 bases). The CDR3 runs 15 residues. Germline-derived CDR1 and CDR2 are SGHDT and YYEEEE. Between the trimmed V and J ends, which lost 0 bases and 1 base, there was a span of 10 bases.

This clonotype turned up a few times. CDR3 residues: CSVGLTGGSEKLFF. CDR3 nucleotides: TGCAGCGTGGGCTTGACAGGGGGATCTGAAAAACTGTTTTTT. The chain employs TRBV29-1 and TRBJ1-4, with 9 nucleotides matching TRBD1. The CDR3 length is 14 residues. With 6 bases clipped from V and 7 bases from J, the junction kept 9 bases outside the gene matches. Germline loops: CDR1 SQVTM, CDR2 ANQGSEA.

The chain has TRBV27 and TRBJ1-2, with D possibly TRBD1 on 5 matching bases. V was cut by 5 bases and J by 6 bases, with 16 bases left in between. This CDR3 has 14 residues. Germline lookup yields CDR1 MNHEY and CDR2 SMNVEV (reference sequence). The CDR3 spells CASSPCRGVNGYTF. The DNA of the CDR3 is TGTGCCAGCAGTCCATGCCGGGGGGTAAATGGCTACACCTTC.

The chain's CDR3 is CASRPPKTDTQYF. Written as DNA, the CDR3 is TGTGCCAGCAGACCGCCTAAAACAGATACGCAGTATTTT. This rearrangement joins TRBV6-2 or TRBV6-3 to TRBJ2-3; D is unclear. V was shortened by 6 bases and J by 3 bases, with 10 bases between the two germline ends. The length of the CDR3 is 13 residues. Germline assignment: CDR1 MNHEY and CDR2 SVGEGT.

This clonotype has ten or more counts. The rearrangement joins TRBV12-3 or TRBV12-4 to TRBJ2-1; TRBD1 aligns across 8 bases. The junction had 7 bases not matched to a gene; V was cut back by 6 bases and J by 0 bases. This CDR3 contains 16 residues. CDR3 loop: CASREAGGSSYNEQFF. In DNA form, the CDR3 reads TGTGCCAGCAGGGAAGCAGGGGGCAGCTCCTACAATGAGCAGTTCTTC.

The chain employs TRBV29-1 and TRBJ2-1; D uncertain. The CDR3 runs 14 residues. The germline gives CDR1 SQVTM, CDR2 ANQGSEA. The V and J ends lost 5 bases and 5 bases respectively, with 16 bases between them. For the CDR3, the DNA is TGCAGCGTTATATTGGGGAATTGGAACAATGAGCAGTTCTTC. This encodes CSVILGNWNNEQFF.

CDR3 sequence reads: CSGLNRGRLYEQYF. In nucleotides, the CDR3 is TGCAGTGGCTTAAACAGGGGCCGCCTTTACGAGCAGTACTTC. The V gene is TRBV20-1, the J gene TRBJ2-7; 7 positions agree with TRBD1. CDR1 is DFQATT and CDR2 is SNEGSKA in the germline V gene (reference sequence). Trimming took 7 bases from V and 4 from J; bases not matched to a gene: 13. The CDR3 has 14 amino acids.

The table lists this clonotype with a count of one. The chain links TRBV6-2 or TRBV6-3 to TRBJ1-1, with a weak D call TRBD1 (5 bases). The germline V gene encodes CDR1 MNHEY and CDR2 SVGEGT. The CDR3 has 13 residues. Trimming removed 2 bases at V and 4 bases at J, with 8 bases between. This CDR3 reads CASSYPGGTEAFF. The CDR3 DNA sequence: TGTGCCAGCAGTTACCCGGGGGGCACTGAAGCTTTCTTT.

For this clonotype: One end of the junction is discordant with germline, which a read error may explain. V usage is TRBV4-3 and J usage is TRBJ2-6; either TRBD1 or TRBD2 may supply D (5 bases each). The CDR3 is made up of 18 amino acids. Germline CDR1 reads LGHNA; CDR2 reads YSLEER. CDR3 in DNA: TGCGCCAGCAGCCAAGGGATACGCCTAGGCTATGGGGGCAACGTCCTGACTTTC. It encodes CASSQGIRLGYGGNVLTF.

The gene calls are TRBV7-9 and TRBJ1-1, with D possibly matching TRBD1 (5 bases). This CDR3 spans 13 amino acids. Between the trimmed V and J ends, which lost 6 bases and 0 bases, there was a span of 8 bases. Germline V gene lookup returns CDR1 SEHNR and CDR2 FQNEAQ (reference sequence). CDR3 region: CASRGRVNTEAFF. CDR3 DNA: TGTGCCAGCAGGGGCAGGGTGAACACTGAAGCTTTCTTT.

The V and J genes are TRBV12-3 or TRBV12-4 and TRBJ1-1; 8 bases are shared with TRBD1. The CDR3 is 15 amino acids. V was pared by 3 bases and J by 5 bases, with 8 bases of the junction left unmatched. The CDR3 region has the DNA TGTGCCAGCAGTTTTAGGACAGGGAAGGGGACTGAAGCTTTCTTT. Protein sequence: CASSFRTGKGTEAFF.